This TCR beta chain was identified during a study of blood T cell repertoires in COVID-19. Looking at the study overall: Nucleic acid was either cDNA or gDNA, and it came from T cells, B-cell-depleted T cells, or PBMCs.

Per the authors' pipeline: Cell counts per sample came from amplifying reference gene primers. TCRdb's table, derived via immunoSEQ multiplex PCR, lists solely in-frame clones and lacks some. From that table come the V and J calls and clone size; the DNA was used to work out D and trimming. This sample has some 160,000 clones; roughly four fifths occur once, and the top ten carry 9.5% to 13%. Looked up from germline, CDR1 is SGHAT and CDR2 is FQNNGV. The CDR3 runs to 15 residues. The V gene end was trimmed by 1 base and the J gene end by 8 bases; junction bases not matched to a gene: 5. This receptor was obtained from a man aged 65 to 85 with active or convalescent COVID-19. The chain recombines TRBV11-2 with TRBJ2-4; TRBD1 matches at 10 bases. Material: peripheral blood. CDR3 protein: CASSLGGTGEYIQYF. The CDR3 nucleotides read TGTGCCAGCAGCTTAGGGGGGACAGGGGAATACATTCAGTACTTC.